This T cell receptor (beta chain) was captured in a study of beta chain features in type 1 diabetes. At the level of the study: Across the samples, roughly 98,000,000 sorted cells were examined in total.

Notes on the study in general: Reads derived from cDNA could over-represent cells showing high TCR expression. Shorter TCRB CDR3s, moderately but significantly so, marked every one of the four CD4+ subsets in Type 1 diabetes patients. The naive, central memory and Treg TCRB repertoires of patients appeared to be more similar to one another than those of healthy donors.

The entirety of the isolated RNA underwent reverse transcription, so expressed TCRB transcripts were sequenced. The protocol was immunoSEQ multiplex PCR, while the TCRdb copy is restricted to in-frame clones and leaves out a portion. The sample contains 350,000 to 450,000 clones, about 14% of which appear only once. In regard to this clone: Its target is not known.

With 4 bases clipped from V and 5 bases from J, the junction kept 4 bases outside the gene matches. Germline V gene lookup returns CDR1 SGHDN and CDR2 FVKESK. This CDR3 has 15 amino acids. Source material: naive CD4+ T cells from blood. The clonotype originates from a man aged 25 to 40 in good health. This chain links TRBV14 with TRBJ2-1; 11 nucleotides align to TRBD2. CDR3 in DNA: TGTGCCAGCAGCCCGGGGACTAGCGGTAACAATGAGCAGTTCTTC. Protein: CASSPGTSGNNEQFF.